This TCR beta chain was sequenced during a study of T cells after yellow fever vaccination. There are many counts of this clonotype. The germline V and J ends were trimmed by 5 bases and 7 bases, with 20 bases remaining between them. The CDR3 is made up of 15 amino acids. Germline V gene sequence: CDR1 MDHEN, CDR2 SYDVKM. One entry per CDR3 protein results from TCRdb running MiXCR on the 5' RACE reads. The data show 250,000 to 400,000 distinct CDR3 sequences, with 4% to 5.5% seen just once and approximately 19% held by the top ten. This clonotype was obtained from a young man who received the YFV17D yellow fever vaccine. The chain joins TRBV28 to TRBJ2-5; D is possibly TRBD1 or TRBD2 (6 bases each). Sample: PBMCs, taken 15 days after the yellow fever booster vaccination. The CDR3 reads CASSPLGGPDGTQYF. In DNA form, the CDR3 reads TGTGCCAGCAGTCCCCTAGGGGGGCCGGACGGGACCCAGTACTTC.